The clone carrying this T cell receptor (beta chain) was counted many times. Germline values: CDR1 MNHNS, CDR2 SASEGT. The CDR3 loop spans 13 amino acids. Trimming took 5 bases from V and 4 from J, leaving 11 bases between them. The sample is drawn from a study of T cells in Graves' hyperthyroidism and ophthalmopathy. Researchers amplified the TCR beta CDR3 regions from RNA transcripts. In the first-round RT-PCR of the TCR CDR3, the HTBI primer set was used. One entry per CDR3 protein, called by TCRdb with MiXCR from the multiplex PCR reads. The sample holds some 690,000 distinct CDR3 sequences, roughly 17% seen once.

The V and J genes are TRBV6-1 and TRBJ1-2; D possibly corresponds to TRBD1 (5 bases). What was sequenced was blood. This TCR was sampled from a man over 45 with Graves' hyperthyroidism. The CDR3 DNA sequence: TGTGCCAGCAGTATCGACAGTACCTATGGCTACACCTTC. This translates into CASSIDSTYGYTF.